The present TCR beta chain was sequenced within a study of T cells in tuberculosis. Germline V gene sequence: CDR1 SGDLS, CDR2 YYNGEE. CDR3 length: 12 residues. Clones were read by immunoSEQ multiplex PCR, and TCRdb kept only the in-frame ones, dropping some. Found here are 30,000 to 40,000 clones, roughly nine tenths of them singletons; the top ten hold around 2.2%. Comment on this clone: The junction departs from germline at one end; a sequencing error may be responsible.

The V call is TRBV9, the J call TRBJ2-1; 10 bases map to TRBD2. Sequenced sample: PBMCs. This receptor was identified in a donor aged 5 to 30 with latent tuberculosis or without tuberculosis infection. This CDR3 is CASSEPAGGWVF. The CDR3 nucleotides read TGTGCCAGCAGCGAACCAGCGGGAGGGTGGGTCTTC.